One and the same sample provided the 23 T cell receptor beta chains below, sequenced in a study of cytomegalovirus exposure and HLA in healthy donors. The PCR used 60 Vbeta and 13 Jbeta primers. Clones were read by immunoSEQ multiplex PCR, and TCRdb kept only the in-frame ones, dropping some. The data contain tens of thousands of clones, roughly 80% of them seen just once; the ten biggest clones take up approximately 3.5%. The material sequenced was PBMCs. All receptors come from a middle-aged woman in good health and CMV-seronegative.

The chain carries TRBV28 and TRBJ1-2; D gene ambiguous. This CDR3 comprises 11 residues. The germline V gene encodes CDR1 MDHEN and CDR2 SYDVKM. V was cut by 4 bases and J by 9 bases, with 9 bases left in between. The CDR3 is CASSSSKRYTF. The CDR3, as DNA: TGTGCCAGCAGTTCATCAAAGCGCTACACCTTC.

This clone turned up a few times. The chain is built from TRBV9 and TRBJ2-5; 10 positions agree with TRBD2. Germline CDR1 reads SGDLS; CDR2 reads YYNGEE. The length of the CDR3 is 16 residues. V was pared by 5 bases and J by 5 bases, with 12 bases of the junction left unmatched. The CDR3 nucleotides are TGTGCCAGCAGTTCGACTAGCGGGTACCCCGCGGAGACCCAGTACTTC. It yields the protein CASSSTSGYPAETQYF.

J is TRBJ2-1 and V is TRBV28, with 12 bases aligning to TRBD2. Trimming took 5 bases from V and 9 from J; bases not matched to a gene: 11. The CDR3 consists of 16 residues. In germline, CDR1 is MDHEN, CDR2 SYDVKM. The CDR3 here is CASSPLAGGLPLEQFF. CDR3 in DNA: TGTGCCAGCAGTCCACTAGCGGGAGGCCTCCCCCTTGAGCAGTTCTTC.

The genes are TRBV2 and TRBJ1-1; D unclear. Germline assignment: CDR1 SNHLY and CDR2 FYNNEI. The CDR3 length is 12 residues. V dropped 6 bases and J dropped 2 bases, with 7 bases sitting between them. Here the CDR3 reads CASRTPNTEAFF. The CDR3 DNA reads TGTGCCAGCAGGACACCAAACACTGAAGCTTTCTTT.

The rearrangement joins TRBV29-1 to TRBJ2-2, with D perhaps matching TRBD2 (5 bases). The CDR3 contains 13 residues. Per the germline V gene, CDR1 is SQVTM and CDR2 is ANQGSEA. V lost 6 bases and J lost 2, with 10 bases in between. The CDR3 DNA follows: TGCAGCGTGGACTGGCCAAACACCGGGGAGCTGTTTTTT. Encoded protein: CSVDWPNTGELFF.

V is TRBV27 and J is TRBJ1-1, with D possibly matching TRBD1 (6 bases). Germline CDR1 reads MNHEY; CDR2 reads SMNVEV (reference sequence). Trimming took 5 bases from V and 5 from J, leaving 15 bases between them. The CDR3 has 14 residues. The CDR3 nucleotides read TGTGCCAGCAGTACCCCACAGGGCGGAACTGAAGCTTTCTTT. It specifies CASSTPQGGTEAFF.

CDR3 residues: CASSVEGAGAEAFF. CDR3 nucleotides: TGTGCCAGCAGCGTAGAAGGTGCGGGCGCTGAAGCTTTCTTT. The V call is TRBV9, the J call TRBJ1-1, with D hard to call. The CDR3 is made up of 14 amino acids. Trimming cost V 0 bases and J 6 bases, with 12 bases left between them. Germline CDR1 SGDLS, CDR2 YYNGEE.

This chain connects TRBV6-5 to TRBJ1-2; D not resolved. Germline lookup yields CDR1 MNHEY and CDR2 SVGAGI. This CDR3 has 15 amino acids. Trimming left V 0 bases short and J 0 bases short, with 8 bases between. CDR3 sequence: CASSYSIGANYGYTF. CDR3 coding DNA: TGTGCCAGCAGTTACTCGATCGGGGCTAACTATGGCTACACCTTC.

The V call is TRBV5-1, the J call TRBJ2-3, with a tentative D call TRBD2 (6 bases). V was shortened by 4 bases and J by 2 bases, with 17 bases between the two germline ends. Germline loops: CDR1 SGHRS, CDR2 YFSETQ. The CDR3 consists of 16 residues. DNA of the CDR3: TGCGCCAGCAGCCACCCGAGGCGGGGAACCACAGATACGCAGTATTTT. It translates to CASSHPRRGTTDTQYF.

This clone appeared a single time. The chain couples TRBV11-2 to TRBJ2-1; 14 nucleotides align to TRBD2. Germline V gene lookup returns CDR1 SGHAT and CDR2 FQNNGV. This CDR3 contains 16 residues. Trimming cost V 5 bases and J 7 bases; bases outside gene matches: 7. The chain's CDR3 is CASSPGTSGSGNEQFF. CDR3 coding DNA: TGTGCCAGCAGCCCCGGGACTAGCGGGAGTGGAAATGAGCAGTTCTTC.

The CDR3 coding sequence is TGTGCCAGCTCACTGTCTACAGGGGACACTGAAGCTTTCTTT. This sequence encodes CASSLSTGDTEAFF. The chain recombines TRBV18 with TRBJ1-1; 7 bases align to TRBD1. From germline, CDR1 is KGHSH and CDR2 LQKENI. With V trimmed by 4 bases and J by 3 bases, 5 bases remained unmatched. This CDR3 is 14 amino acids long.

Here the CDR3 DNA reads TGTGCCAGCAGCGCACAGGGGGCTGGCTACACCTTC. Protein product: CASSAQGAGYTF. The rearrangement joins TRBV5-6 to TRBJ1-2, with 9 bases matching TRBD1. The V gene's germline CDR1 is SGHDT and CDR2 YYEEEE. The length of the CDR3 is 12 residues. V lost 4 bases and J lost 7; bases outside the gene matches: 2. The whole variable domain, filled in from reference TRBV5-6 and TRBJ1-2, reads DAGVTQSPTHLIKTRGQQVTLRCSPKSGHDTVSWYQQALGQGPQFIFQYYEEEERQRGNFPDRFSGHQFPNYSSELNVNALLLGDSALYLCASSAQGAGYTFGSGTRLTVV.

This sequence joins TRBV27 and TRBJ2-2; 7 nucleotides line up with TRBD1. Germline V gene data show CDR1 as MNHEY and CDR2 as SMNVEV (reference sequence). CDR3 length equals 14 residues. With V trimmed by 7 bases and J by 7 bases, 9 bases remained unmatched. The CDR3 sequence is CASMLLDRDGELFF. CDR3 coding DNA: TGTGCCAGCATGCTCCTCGACAGGGACGGGGAGCTGTTTTTT.

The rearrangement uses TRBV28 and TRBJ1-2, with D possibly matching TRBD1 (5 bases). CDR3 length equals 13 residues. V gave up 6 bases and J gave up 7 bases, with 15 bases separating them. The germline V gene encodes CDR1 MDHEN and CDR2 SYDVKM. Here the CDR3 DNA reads TGTGCCAGCAGACCACAGGTAGTTTCTGGCTACACCTTC. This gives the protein CASRPQVVSGYTF.

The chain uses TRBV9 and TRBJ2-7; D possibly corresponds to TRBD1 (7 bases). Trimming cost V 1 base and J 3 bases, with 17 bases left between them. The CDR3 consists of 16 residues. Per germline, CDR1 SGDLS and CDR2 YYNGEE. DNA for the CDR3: TGTGCCAGCAGCGTAAGGCCAGGGGGAGGTTTCTACGAGCAGTACTTC. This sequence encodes CASSVRPGGGFYEQYF.

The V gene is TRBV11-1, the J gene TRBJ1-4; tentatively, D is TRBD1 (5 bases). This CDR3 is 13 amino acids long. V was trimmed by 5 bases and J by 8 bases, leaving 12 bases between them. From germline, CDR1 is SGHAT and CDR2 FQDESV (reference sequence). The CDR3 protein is CASSRDRYEKLFF. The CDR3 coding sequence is TGTGCCAGCAGCCGAGACAGATACGAAAAACTGTTTTTT. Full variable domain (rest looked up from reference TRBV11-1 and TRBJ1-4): EAEVAQSPRYKITEKSQAVAFWCDPISGHATLYWYRQILGQGPELLVQFQDESVVDDSQLPKDRFSAERLKGVDSTLKIQPAELGDSAMYLCASSRDRYEKLFFGSGTQLSVL.

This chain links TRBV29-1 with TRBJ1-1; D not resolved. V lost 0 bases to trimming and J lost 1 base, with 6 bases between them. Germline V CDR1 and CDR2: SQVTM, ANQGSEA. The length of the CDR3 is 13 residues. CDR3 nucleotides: TGCAGCGTTGAAGAGACACCGAACACTGAAGCTTTCTTT. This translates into CSVEETPNTEAFF.

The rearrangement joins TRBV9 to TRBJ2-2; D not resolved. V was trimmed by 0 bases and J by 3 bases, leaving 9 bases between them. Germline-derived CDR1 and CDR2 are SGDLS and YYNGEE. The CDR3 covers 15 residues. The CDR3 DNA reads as TGTGCCAGCAGCGTAGGGCCTCCCCACACCGGGGAGCTGTTTTTT. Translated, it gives CASSVGPPHTGELFF.

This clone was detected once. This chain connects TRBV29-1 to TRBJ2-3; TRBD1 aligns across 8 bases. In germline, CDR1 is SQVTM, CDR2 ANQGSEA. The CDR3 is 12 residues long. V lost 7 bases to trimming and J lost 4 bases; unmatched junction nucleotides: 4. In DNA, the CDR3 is TGCAGCGGGGGACAGGTTGCAGATACGCAGTATTTT. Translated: CSGGQVADTQYF.

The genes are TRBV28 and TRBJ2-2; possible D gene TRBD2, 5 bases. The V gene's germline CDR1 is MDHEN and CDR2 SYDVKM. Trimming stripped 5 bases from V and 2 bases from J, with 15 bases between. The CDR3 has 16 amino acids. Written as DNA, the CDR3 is TGTGCCAGCAGTCCGGCGGGCGGAGTAAACACCGGGGAGCTGTTTTTT. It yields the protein CASSPAGGVNTGELFF.

The CDR3 sequence is CASSPETGELFF. The CDR3 coding sequence is TGTGCCAGCTCACCCGAGACCGGGGAGCTGTTTTTT. The chain links TRBV18 to TRBJ2-2, with D hard to call. Germline V lookup: CDR1 KGHSH, CDR2 LQKENI. V dropped 3 bases and J dropped 5 bases, with 4 bases sitting between them. The CDR3 sequence is 12 residues long. Using reference TRBV18 and TRBJ2-2 for the parts outside the CDR3, the full variable domain is NAGVMQNPRHLVRRRGQEARLRCSPMKGHSHVYWYRQLPEEGLKFMVYLQKENIIDESGMPKERFSAEFPKEGPSILRIQQVVRGDSAAYFCASSPETGELFFGEGSRLTVL.

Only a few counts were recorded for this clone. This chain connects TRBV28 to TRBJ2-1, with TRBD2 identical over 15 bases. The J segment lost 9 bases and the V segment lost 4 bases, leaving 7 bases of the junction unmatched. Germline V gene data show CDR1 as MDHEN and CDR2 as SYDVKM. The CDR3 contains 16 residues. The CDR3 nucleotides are TGTGCCAGCAGTTCGTGGACTAGCGGGAGGGCCGGTGAGCAGTTCTTC. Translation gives CASSSWTSGRAGEQFF.

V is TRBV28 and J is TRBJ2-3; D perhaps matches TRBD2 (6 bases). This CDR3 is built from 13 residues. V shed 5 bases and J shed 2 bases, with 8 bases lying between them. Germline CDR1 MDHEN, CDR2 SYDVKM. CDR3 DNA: TGTGCCAGCAGTCCGGGAGACACAGATACGCAGTATTTT. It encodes CASSPGDTDTQYF. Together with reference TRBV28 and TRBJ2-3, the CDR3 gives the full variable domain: DVKVTQSSRYLVKRTGEKVFLECVQDMDHENMFWYRQDPGLGLRLIYFSYDVKMKEKGDIPEGYSVSREKKERFSLILESASTNQTSMYLCASSPGDTDTQYFGPGTRLTVL.